This TCR beta chain was sequenced in a study of T cells in Graves' hyperthyroidism and ophthalmopathy. The CDR3 sequence is 9 residues long. Trimming took 10 bases from V and 4 from J, leaving 4 bases between them. The germline V gene encodes CDR1 MNHEY and CDR2 SVGEGT. Whole-study findings and limits: In the blood, most expanded thyroid clonotypes above 0.001 appeared as well.

Researchers took RNA transcripts and amplified the TCR beta CDR3 regions from them. With the HTBI primer set, the TCR CDR3 went through a first round of RT-PCR. TCRdb recomputed calls from the multiplex PCR reads with MiXCR, one row per CDR3 protein. The sample has about 500,000 distinct CDR3 sequences; 16% are singletons. This clonotype was observed once. No antigen is known for it. Input material: blood. The receptor was isolated from a young woman with Graves' hyperthyroidism. The chain links TRBV6-2 or TRBV6-3 to TRBJ2-5; D ambiguous. This CDR3 is CATRETQYF. In DNA, the CDR3 is TGTGCCACCCGAGAGACCCAGTACTTC.